This T cell receptor beta chain was sequenced in a study of cytomegalovirus exposure and HLA in healthy donors. The PCR was carried out with 60 Vbeta primers and 13 Jbeta primers. Sequenced by immunoSEQ multiplex PCR; TCRdb stores in-frame clones only, minus some. The sample shows 250,000 to 350,000 clones, 75% to 90% of them seen only once. Trimming took 6 bases from V and 7 from J, leaving 16 bases between them. Germline V gene sequence: CDR1 MNHEY, CDR2 SVGAGI. The CDR3 totals 14 residues. This chain uses TRBV6-5 with TRBJ2-1, with D tentatively TRBD2 (6 bases). Sequences were obtained from PBMCs. The origin of this receptor is a man aged 35-49 years in good health and CMV-seropositive. The DNA of the CDR3 is TGTGCCAGCAGCCCGGGACTCCTGGGGAATGAGCAGTTCTTC. Translated: CASSPGLLGNEQFF.